Listed here is a single TCR beta chain. Antigen unknown. The sample comes from a study of T cell responses to AZD1222 COVID-19 vaccine. Overall study findings and caveats: The CD4 TCRs associated with vaccination extended across spike and predominated at 160-218 and 743-854. Baseline serology detected seropositivity in only six AZD1222 recipients. Spike-specific TCR breadth rose after two AZD1222 doses, and depth rose as well.

The germline CDR1 and CDR2 sequences are MNHEY and SMNVEV (reference sequence). CDR3 length: 14 residues. With V trimmed by 3 bases and J by 6 bases, 2 bases remained unmatched. Assay used: immunoSEQ multiplex PCR; TCRdb lists only in-frame clones, some missing. Found here are approximately 150,000 clones, around 94% of them singletons; the top ten hold about 2.5%. The chain links TRBV27 to TRBJ1-5; 10 positions agree with TRBD1. Source: peripheral blood, taken on day 0 of AZD1222 vaccination. This sequence originates from an adult in good health. CDR3 loop: CASSLTGGPQPQHF. CDR3 bases: TGTGCCAGCAGTTTGACAGGGGGCCCTCAGCCCCAGCATTTT.